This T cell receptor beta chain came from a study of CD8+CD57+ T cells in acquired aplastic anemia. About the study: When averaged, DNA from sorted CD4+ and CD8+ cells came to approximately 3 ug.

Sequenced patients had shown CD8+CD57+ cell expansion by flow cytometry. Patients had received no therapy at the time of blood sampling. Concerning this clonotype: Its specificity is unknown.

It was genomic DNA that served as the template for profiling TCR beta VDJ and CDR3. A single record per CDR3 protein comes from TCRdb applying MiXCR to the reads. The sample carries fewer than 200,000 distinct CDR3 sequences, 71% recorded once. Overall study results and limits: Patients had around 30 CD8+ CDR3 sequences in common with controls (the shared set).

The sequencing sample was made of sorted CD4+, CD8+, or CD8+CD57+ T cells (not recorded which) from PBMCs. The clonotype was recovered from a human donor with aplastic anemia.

The CDR3: CASSNLQETQYF. In nucleotides, the CDR3 is TGCGCCAGCTCGAACCTTCAAGAGACCCAGTACTTC. This chain links TRBV5-1 with TRBJ2-5; D is unresolved. The V gene lost 7 bases and the J gene lost 2 bases, with 9 bases spanning the gap. The length of the CDR3 is 12 residues. Germline-derived CDR1 and CDR2 are SGHRS and YFSETQ.